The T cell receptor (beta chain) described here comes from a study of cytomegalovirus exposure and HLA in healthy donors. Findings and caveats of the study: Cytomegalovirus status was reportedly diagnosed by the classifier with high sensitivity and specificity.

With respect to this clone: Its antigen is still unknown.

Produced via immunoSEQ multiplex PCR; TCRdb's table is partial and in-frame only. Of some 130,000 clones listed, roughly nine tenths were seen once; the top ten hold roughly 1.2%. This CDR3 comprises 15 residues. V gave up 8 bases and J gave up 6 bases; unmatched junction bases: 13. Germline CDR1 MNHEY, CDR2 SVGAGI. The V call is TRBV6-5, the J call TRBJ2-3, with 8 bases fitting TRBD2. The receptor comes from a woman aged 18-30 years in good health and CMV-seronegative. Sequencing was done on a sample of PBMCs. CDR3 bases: TGTGCCAGCTCGCGGGCAGCGGGGGTGCGGGATACGCAGTATTTT. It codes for CASSRAAGVRDTQYF.